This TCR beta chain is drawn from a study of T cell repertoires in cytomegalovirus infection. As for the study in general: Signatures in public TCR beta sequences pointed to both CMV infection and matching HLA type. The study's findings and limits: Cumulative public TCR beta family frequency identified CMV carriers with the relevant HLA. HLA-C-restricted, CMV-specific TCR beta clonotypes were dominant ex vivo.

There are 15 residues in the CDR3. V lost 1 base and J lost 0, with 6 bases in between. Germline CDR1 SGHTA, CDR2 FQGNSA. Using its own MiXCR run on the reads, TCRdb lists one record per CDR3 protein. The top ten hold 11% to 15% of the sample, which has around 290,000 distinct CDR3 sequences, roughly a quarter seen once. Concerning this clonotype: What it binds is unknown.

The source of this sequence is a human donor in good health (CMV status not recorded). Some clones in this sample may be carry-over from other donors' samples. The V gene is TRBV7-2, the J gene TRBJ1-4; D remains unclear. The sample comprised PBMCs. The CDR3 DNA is TGTGCCAGCAGCTTAGTGGCCACAACTAATGAAAAACTGTTTTTT. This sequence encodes CASSLVATTNEKLFF.